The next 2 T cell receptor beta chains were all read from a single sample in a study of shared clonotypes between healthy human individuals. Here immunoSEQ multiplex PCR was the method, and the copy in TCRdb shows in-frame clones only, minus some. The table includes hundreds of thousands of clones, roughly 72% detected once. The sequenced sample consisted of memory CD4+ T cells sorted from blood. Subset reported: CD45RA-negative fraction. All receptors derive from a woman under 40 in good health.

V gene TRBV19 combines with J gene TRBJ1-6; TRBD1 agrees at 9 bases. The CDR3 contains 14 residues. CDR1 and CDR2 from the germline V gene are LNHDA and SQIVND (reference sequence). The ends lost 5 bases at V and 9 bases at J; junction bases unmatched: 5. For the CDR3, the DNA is TGTGCCAGTAGTCCTCGGGACAGGGCTTCACCCCTCCACTTT. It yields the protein CASSPRDRASPLHF.

This CDR3 reads CASSLGSNAGANVLTF. The CDR3, as DNA: TGTGCCAGCAGCTTAGGATCTAATGCTGGGGCCAACGTCCTGACTTTC. The chain carries TRBV7-9 and TRBJ2-6; D remains ambiguous. CDR3 length: 16 amino acids. In germline, CDR1 is SEHNR, CDR2 FQNEAQ (reference sequence). V lost 1 base to trimming and J lost 2 bases, with 9 bases between them.